The source of this T cell receptor beta chain is a study of tissue T cells after allogeneic stem cell transplantation. Study observations and caveats: Shared clones across patients were few; motif clustering revealed tissue-specific shared signatures. Only a limited share of tissue TCRs appeared in blood or spleen. Within patients, tissue anatomy strongly shaped TCR repertoire composition.

The sample holds a few counts of this clone. Its specificity is unknown. Mouse gene names and germline throughout. The read finishes 1 residue shy of the CDR3 end, and the germline J gene is used to complete it. Time point: mouse harvest day 14 after allogeneic transplant. The graft held 10^6 splenic CD5+ T cells and 10^7 T-cell-depleted bone marrow cells. Mice had MHC-mismatched B6 into BALB/c GVHD, sampled day 7 or 14. Data came from immunoSEQ multiplex PCR; TCRdb stores just in-frame clones and leaves some out. Of more than 4,000 clones in the sample, 45% were seen once. This CDR3 contains 16 residues. V was cut by 0 bases and J by 0 bases, with 10 bases left in between. Germline V gene lookup returns CDR1 NSHNY and CDR2 SYGAGN.

Source material: gut tissue. The V gene is TRBV13-1, the J gene TRBJ1-3; D is unresolved. This receptor was obtained from a female BALB/c mouse given C57BL/6 T cells with graft-versus-host disease after an allogeneic hematopoietic cell transplant. The CDR3 sequence is CASSDAWANSGNTLYF. CDR3 bases read: TGTGCCAGCAGTGATGCATGGGCCAATTCTGGAAATACGCTCTAT.